This is a list of T cell receptor beta chains from one sample in a study of cytomegalovirus exposure and HLA in healthy donors. Sequencing used immunoSEQ multiplex PCR; TCRdb keeps in-frame clones, though not all of them. Of 150,000 to 200,000 clones detected, approximately 80% appear once; the ten largest clones hold roughly 2%. The sequencing sample was made of PBMCs. These receptors were obtained from a man aged 45 to 65 in good health and CMV-seropositive. Each CDR3 is given with its conserved first and last residue.

TRBJ1-3 TRBV28 CASSSTGNGNTIYF
TRBJ2-3 TRBV9 CASSQVTNTQYF
TRBJ1-6 TRBV14 CASSQAQGFYSPLHF
TRBJ1-1 TRBV23-1 CASSNTTGTGLEAFF
TRBJ1-1 TRBV18 CARAGTGGRAEAFF
TRBJ2-3 TRBV19 CASRLRVDRVPDTQYF
TRBJ1-5 TRBV9 CASSEGGLSNQPQHF
TRBJ2-7 TRBV19 CASSIRTSSYEQYF
TRBJ2-1 TRBV2 CASRRDGRTGEQFF
TRBJ2-3 TRBV6-6 CASSYSKGRDTQYF
TRBJ2-3 TRBV7-9 CASSLVVASGGHTDTQYF
TRBJ2-5 TRBV4-1 CASSQSAGARETQYF
TRBJ1-4 TRBV5-6 CASSQTGTGEGEKLFF
TRBJ1-6 TRBV4-1 CASSPEAGLTGPAGLHF
TRBJ1-2 TRBV11-2 CASSFSPRDGYTF
TRBJ2-3 TRBV27 CASSTKKPGGLGTDTQYF
TRBJ2-5 TRBV7-2 CASNQGLAETQYF
TRBJ1-1 TRBV4-1 CASSQEGRRKSEAFF
TRBJ2-5 TRBV10-1 CASSESTSGQETQYF
TRBJ2-3 TRBV7-9 CATWGQGTTDTQYF
TRBJ2-3 TRBV15 CATSRNSRGRTDTQYF
TRBJ2-3 TRBV9 CASSVMLRGSTDTQYF
TRBJ2-5 TRBV7-8 CASSPSRGPQETQYF
TRBJ1-3 TRBV9 CASSAPPTAAGNTIYF
TRBJ2-5 TRBV6-5 CASMIRGRQETQYF